The entry below gives a single TCR beta chain sequence along with its context. Cohort 3 donors counted as recovered after two negative PCRs, clearance, or resolved symptoms. Clones were read by immunoSEQ multiplex PCR, and TCRdb kept only the in-frame ones, dropping some. This sample has 300,000 to 350,000 clones, with approximately 85% found just once. This entry belongs to a study of blood T cell repertoires in COVID-19. Study information: T cells, B-cell-depleted T cells, or PBMCs provided the cDNA or gDNA that served as material.

The CDR3 runs to 14 residues. CDR1 and CDR2 from the germline V gene are GTSNPN and SVGIG (reference sequence). Trimming left V 1 base short and J 0 bases short, with 4 bases between. Material: PBMCs or T cells enriched from blood (not recorded which). The clonotype comes from a man aged 25-45 years who had recovered from COVID-19. The chain combines TRBV30 with TRBJ2-6; D unclear. The CDR3 is CAWSDSSGANVLTF. In DNA form, the CDR3 reads TGTGCCTGGAGTGACAGCTCTGGGGCCAACGTCCTGACTTTC.